The clone carrying this T cell receptor beta chain occurred once. Its specificity is not known. The ends lost 1 base at V and 0 bases at J; junction bases unmatched: 10. Germline V gives CDR1 MNHEY, CDR2 SMNVEV (reference sequence). The CDR3 has 19 residues. This entry belongs to a study of cytomegalovirus exposure and HLA in healthy donors. Findings and limits, study-wide: Clusters of TCRs from the first cohort tended to co-occur in the roughly 120 validation repertoires (as a later analysis found).

The repertoire was sequenced with immunoSEQ multiplex PCR; TCRdb's copy has only in-frame clones and lacks some. There are 150,000 to 200,000 clones in the sample; 90% to 97% occur only once, and about 0.89% lies in the top ten. The sequenced material came from PBMCs. The chain employs TRBV27 and TRBJ2-2; 8 positions match TRBD2. This clonotype originated in a young woman in good health and CMV-seronegative. CDR3 protein: CASSLYRRGATANTGELFF. The CDR3, as DNA: TGTGCCAGCAGTTTATATCGGCGGGGGGCAACAGCGAACACCGGGGAGCTGTTTTTT.